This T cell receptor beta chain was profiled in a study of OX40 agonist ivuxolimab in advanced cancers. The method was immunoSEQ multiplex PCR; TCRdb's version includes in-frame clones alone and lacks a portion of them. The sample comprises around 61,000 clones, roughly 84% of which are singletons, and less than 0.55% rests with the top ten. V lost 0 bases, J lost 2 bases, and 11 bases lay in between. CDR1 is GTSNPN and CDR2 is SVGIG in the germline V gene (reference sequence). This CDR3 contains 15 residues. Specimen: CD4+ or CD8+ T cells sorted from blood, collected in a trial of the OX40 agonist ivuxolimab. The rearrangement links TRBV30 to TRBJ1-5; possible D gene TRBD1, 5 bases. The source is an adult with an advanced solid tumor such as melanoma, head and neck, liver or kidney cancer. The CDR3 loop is CAWSVPGHGNQPQHF. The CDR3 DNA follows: TGTGCCTGGAGTGTACCAGGGCACGGCAATCAGCCCCAGCATTTT.